The T cell receptor beta chain described here comes from a study of CD8 T cells in ankylosing spondylitis. Study-wide results and caveats: The clones that were linked to disease were reported to be significantly enriched in matched synovial fluid samples from ankylosing spondylitis patients. Apparently characteristic of ankylosing spondylitis blood was a TCR beta motif (about 8 highly homologous variants). In synovial fluid and blood from reactive arthritis, some motif variants were previously reported.

This clonotype turned up a few times. Its antigen is unidentified. TCRdb processed the 5' RACE reads anew with MiXCR; each CDR3 protein has one entry. The top ten clones hold around 6.5% of a sample with around 250,000 distinct CDR3 sequences, about 10% of them seen once. J lost 5 bases, V lost 4 bases, and 4 bases had no gene match. This CDR3 is 14 amino acids long. Germline loops: CDR1 SGHRS, CDR2 YFSETQ. The sequenced material came from blood, either unsorted or a sorted T cell fraction (not recorded which). This receptor was obtained from a male donor with ankylosing spondylitis or in good health (not recorded which). J is TRBJ2-2 and V is TRBV5-1, with 8 bases matching TRBD2. The chain's CDR3 is CASSDGGGTGELFF. DNA of the CDR3: TGCGCCAGCAGCGACGGGGGGGGAACCGGGGAGCTGTTTTTT.